This T cell receptor beta chain was observed in a study of T cell responses to AZD1222 COVID-19 vaccine. Broader study findings: The donor group comprised mostly white British people and more females; the analysis possibly underestimated clonal diversity. Per reports, nearly half of all spike-specific TCRs target regions that are unmutated in variants. The repertoires were collected only after the peak T cell response.

A word on this clone: Its matching antigen is unknown.

This table comes from immunoSEQ multiplex PCR, and its TCRdb copy is limited to in-frame clones, with some not included. The sample carries about 130,000 clones, over 75% recorded once. The germline gives CDR1 MDHEN, CDR2 SYDVKM. V shed 6 bases, J shed 5 bases, and the junction held 9 bases outside the gene matches. The CDR3 extends over 14 amino acids. V usage is TRBV28 and J usage is TRBJ1-2, with 7 bases aligning to TRBD1. This specimen was peripheral blood, taken on day 0 of AZD1222 vaccination. The receptor was derived from an adult in good health. CDR3 in amino acids: CASRSRDSRYGYTF. In DNA form, the CDR3 reads TGTGCCAGCAGGTCCCGGGACAGCCGTTATGGCTACACCTTC.